This T cell receptor beta chain was identified in a study of T cells expressing NK-cell markers. CDR3 length equals 14 residues. TCRdb re-called the 5' RACE reads and catalogs CDR3 proteins one per entry, DNA excluded. The sample data list 300,000 to 500,000 distinct CDR3 sequences. Sequenced: blood T cells: a sorted CD56 or NKG2C T cell subset, CD4+ or CD8+ T cells, or bulk PBMC T cells (not recorded which). The clonotype comes from a woman in her forties or fifties in good health. V and J are TRBV12-3 or TRBV12-4 and TRBJ2-7. The CDR3 reads CASSWNPNSYEQYF.